What follows is one T cell receptor delta chain and its context. This clone is labeled large (0.1 to 1%). Its antigen is still unknown. The input lacks base qualities; no much larger clone sits a single base away. This specimen's treatment or condition label, interpreted: AbnobaViscum Pini, a non-fermented European mistletoe (Viscum album, pine host) extract drug, approximately 940 ug/mL. Live CD3+ TCRgammadelta+ Vgamma9+ Vdelta2+ T cells were FACS-sorted on a FACS Aria III after expansion. Before expansion, PBMC received a one-day pulse of 850 to 1,000 ug/mL AbnobaViscum P and were then washed three times. The cultures were expanded for roughly two weeks, and IL-2 was added again every 3 to 4 days. Following the one-day stimulant pulse, the cells were washed three times and then grown in medium with approximately 99 U/mL IL-2. Before culture, peripheral blood mononuclear cells were isolated using Lymphoprep gradient centrifugation and then cryopreserved in liquid nitrogen.

The data were taken from a study of in vitro expanded adult blood gammadelta T cells (dated by TCRdb to 2020 to 2021). Regarding the study in general: Among T cells, Vgamma9Vdelta2 cells made up between 94.4% and 100% of the sorted population, reflecting the sort purity. The study compared the TCR repertoire of Vgamma9Vdelta2 T cells expanded in vitro with a mistletoe-extract drug against those expanded with HMBPP or zoledronate. Each donor's cells were separately stimulated with HMBPP, zoledronate or AbnobaViscum P, and TRG and TRD CDR3 repertoires were sequenced for every condition. A few subjects were included in the TCR repertoire analysis. What the research found in general, with its limitations: CDR3 length, diversity and J usage of AbnobaViscum P-expanded Vgamma9Vdelta2 repertoires were found to be similar to those of HMBPP- and zoledronate-expanded repertoires, which suggested a polyclonal response. Every repertoire came from in vitro expanded cultures of healthy donor cells rather than from mistletoe-treated patients. The TRDV2 repertoire shared between treatments was private to each donor, and multidimensional scaling grouped TRD repertoires by subject rather than by stimulant. Top TRGV9 CDR3 clonotypes were largely public, being shared across donors and across all three stimulation conditions.

Library preparation was by 5' RACE. For each sample, the RNeasy Micro Kit was used to extract RNA from about 9,800 sorted cells. To build the libraries, template-switch reverse transcription was performed and then the CDR3gamma and CDR3delta regions were amplified by PCR. The amplicons were sequenced on an Illumina MiSeq with the V2 300 kit, which gave 150 bp paired-end reads. The source study handled its data this way. FastQC version 0.11.8 was used to assess read quality. Reads were aligned to GenBank TRG or TRD reference genes with MiXCR version 3.0.3 to construct CDR3 sequences. Apart from TRDD assembly using 3 rather than 5 consecutive nucleotides, MiXCR was run with default parameters. Repertoire analyses, including normalized Shannon-Wiener diversity, clonotype tracking and multidimensional scaling, used VDJtools version 1.2.1 with default settings. CDR3 sequences that were out of frame or contained stop codons were removed from analysis. TCRdb reprocessed the public data with the CATT caller; entries with the same nucleotide sequence were combined afterwards. These V and J calls derive from TCRdb rather than the authors' analysis. The sample has 600 to 750 delta-chain clones on record, roughly a third of them singletons. The top ten clones comprise about 28% of the sample.

The V end gives up 0 bases and the J end 3 bases, leaving 8 bases in the junction not matched to a gene. The CDR3 holds 18 amino acids from the cysteine to the phenylalanine. The only DNA kept is the CDR3, 54 bases in frame from the first base. Sequences GEAIGNYY (CDR1) and EKD (CDR2) are obtained from the germline V gene. Specimen: gamma-delta T cells from peripheral blood expanded in culture, collected from an in vitro culture stimulated with Abnoba P. The TCR was taken from an adult in good health. The V and J genes are TRDV2 and TRDJ2; 11 of the junction bases match TRDD3. The bases are TGTGCCTGTGACACCGTTGGTGGGGGATACGCGCTGACAGCACAACTCTTCTTT. Its coded protein is CACDTVGGGYALTAQLFF.